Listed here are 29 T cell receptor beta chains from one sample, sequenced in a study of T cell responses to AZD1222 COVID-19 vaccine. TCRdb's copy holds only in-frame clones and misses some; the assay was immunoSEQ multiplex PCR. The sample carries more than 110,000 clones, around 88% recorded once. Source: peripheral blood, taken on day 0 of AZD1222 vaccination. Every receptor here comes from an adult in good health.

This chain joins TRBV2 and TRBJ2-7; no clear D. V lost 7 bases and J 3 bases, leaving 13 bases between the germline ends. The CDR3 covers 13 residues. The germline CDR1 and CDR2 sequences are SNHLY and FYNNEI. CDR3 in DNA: TGTGCCAGCAACGTGGGAATCAGCTACGAGCAGTACTTC. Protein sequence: CASNVGISYEQYF. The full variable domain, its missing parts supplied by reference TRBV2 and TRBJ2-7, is EPEVTQTPSHQVTQMGQEVILRCVPISNHLYFYWYRQILGQKVEFLVSFYNNEISEKSEIFDDQFSVERPDGSNFTLKIRSTKLEDSAMYFCASNVGISYEQYFGPGTRLTVT.

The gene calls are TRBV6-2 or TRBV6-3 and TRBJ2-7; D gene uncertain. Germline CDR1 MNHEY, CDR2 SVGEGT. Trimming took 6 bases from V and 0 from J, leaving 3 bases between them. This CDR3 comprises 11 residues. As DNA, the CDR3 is TGTGCCAGCAGCCGCTCCTACGAGCAGTACTTC. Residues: CASSRSYEQYF.

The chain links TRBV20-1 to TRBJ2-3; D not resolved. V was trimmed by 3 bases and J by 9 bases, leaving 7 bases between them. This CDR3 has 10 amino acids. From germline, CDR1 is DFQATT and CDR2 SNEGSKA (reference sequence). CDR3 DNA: TGCAGTGCTAGGAGAAACACGCAGTATTTT. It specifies CSARRNTQYF.

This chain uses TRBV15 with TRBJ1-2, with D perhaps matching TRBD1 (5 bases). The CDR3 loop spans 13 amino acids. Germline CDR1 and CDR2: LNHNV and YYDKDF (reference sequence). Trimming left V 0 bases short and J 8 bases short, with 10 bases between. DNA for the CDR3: TGTGCCACCAGCAGAGAGGGACCGCTAGGCTACACCTTC. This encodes CATSREGPLGYTF.

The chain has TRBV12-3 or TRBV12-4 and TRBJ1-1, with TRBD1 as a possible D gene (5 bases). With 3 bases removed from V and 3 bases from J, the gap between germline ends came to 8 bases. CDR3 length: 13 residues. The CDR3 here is CASSFGAYTEAFF. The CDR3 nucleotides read TGTGCCAGCAGTTTTGGGGCCTACACTGAAGCTTTCTTT.

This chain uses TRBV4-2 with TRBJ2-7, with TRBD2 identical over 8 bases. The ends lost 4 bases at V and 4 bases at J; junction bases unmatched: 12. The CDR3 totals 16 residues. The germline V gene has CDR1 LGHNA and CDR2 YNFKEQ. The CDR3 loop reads CASSRSGTSGIYEQYF. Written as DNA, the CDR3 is TGTGCCAGCAGCCGGTCCGGTACTAGCGGCATTTACGAGCAGTACTTC.

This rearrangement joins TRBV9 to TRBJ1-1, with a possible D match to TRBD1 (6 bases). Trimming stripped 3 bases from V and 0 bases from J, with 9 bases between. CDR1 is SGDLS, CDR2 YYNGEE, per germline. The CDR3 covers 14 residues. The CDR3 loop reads CASSAQGLNTEAFF. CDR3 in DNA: TGTGCCAGCAGCGCTCAGGGGTTGAACACTGAAGCTTTCTTT.

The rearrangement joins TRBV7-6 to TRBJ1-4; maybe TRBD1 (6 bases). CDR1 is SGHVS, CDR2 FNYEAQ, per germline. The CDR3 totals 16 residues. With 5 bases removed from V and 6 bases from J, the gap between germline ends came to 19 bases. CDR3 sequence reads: CASSLNGGHGDEKLFF. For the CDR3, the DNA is TGTGCCAGCAGCCTCAATGGGGGACACGGAGATGAAAAACTGTTTTTT. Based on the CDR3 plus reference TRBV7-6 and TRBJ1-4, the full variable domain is GAGVSQSPRYKVTKRGQDVALRCDPISGHVSLYWYRQALGQGPEFLTYFNYEAQQDKSGLPNDRFSAERPEGSISTLTIQRTEQRDSAMYRCASSLNGGHGDEKLFFGSGTQLSVL.

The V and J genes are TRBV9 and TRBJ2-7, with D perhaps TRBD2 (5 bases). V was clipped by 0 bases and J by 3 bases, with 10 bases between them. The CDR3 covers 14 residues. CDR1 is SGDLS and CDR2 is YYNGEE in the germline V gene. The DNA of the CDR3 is TGTGCCAGCAGCGTAGCGGGATCGAACTACGAGCAGTACTTC. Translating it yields CASSVAGSNYEQYF.

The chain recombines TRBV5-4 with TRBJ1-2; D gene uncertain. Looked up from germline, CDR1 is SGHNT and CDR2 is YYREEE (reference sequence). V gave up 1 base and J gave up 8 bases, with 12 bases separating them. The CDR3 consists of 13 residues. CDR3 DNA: TGTGCCAGCAGCTTGCTTGGCACGCTAGGCTACACCTTC. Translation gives CASSLLGTLGYTF. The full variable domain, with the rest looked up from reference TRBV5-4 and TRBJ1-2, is ETGVTQSPTHLIKTRGQQVTLRCSSQSGHNTVSWYQQALGQGPQFIFQYYREEENGRGNFPPRFSGLQFPNYSSELNVNALELDDSALYLCASSLLGTLGYTFGSGTRLTVV.

The CDR3 nucleotides read TGCGCCAGCCGGCAGGGGTTAGGCAATCAGCCCCAGCATTTT. Translation: CASRQGLGNQPQHF. The V and J genes are TRBV5-1 and TRBJ1-5; a possible D gene is TRBD1 (6 bases). Germline CDR1 and CDR2: SGHRS and YFSETQ. V lost 7 bases and J lost 2, with 13 bases in between. CDR3 size: 14 residues.

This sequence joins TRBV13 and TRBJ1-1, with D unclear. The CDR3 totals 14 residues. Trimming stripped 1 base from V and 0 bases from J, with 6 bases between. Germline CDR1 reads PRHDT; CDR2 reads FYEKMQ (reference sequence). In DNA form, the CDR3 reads TGTGCCAGCAGCTTAGCAGTCGTGAACACTGAAGCTTTCTTT. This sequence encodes CASSLAVVNTEAFF.

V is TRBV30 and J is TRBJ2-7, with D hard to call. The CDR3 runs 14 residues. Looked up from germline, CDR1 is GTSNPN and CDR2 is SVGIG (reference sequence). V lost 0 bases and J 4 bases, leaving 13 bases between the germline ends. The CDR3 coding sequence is TGTGCCTGGAGTGTTTCCCGTTCTAAGTACGAGCAGTACTTC. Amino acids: CAWSVSRSKYEQYF.

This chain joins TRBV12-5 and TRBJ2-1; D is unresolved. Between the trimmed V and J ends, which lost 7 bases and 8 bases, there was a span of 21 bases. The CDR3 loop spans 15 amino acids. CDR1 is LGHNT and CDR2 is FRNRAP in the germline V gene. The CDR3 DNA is TGTGCTAGTGCTCCGGGCGATAGGGCGAACGATGAGCAGTTCTTC. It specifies CASAPGDRANDEQFF.

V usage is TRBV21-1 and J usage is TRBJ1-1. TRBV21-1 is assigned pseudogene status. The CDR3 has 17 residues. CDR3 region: CASSKDREEVEDTEAFF. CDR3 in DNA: TGTGCCAGCAGCAAAGATCGCGAAGAGGTTGAGGACACTGAAGCTTTCTTT.

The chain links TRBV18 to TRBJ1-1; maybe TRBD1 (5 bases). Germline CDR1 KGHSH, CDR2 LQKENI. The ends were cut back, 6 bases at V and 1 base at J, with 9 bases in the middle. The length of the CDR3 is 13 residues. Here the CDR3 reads CASSQDTNTEAFF. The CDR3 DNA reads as TGTGCCAGCTCGCAGGACACGAACACTGAAGCTTTCTTT. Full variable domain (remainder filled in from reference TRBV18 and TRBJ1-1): NAGVMQNPRHLVRRRGQEARLRCSPMKGHSHVYWYRQLPEEGLKFMVYLQKENIIDESGMPKERFSAEFPKEGPSILRIQQVVRGDSAAYFCASSQDTNTEAFFGQGTRLTVV.

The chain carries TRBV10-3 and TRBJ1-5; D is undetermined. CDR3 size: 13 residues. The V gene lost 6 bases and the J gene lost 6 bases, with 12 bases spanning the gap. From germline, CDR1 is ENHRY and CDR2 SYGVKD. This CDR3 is CAISFELTQPQHF. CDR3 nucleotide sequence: TGTGCCATCAGCTTCGAGCTCACTCAGCCCCAGCATTTT.

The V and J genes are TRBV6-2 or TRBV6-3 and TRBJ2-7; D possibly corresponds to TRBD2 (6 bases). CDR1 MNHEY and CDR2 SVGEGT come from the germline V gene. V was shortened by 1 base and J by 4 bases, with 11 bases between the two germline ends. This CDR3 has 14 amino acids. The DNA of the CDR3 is TGTGCCAGCAGTTACTTTGCGGGACGGTACGAGCAGTACTTC. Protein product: CASSYFAGRYEQYF.

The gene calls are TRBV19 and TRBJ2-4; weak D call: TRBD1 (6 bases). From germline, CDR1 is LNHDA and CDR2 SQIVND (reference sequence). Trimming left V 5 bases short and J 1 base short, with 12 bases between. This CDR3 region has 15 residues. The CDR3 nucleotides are TGTGCCAGTAGTCCCCCAGACAGGGCCAAAAACATTCAGTACTTC. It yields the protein CASSPPDRAKNIQYF.

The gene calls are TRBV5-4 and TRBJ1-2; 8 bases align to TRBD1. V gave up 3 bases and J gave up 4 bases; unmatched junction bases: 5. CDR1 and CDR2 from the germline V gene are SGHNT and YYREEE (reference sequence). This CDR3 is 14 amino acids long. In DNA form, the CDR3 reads TGTGCCAGCAGCTCAGTACAGGGGGTCTATGGCTACACCTTC. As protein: CASSSVQGVYGYTF.

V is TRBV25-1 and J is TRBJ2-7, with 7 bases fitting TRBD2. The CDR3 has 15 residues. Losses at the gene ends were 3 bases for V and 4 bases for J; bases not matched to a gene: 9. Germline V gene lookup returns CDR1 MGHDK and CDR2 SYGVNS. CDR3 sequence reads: CASSDERGPGYEQYF. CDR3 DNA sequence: TGTGCCAGCAGTGATGAGCGGGGTCCGGGGTACGAGCAGTACTTC.

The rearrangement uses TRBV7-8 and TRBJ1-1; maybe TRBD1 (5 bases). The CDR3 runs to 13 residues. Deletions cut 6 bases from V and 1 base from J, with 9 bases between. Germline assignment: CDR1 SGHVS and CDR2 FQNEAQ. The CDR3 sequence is CASRRDGNTEAFF. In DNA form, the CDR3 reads TGTGCCAGCAGAAGGGACGGGAACACTGAAGCTTTCTTT.

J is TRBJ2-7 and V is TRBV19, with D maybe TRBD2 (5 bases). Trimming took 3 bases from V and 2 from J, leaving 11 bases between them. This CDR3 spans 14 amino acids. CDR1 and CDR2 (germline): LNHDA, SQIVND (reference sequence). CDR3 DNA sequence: TGTGCCAGTAGTATGGAGGACCCAACCTACGAGCAGTACTTC. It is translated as CASSMEDPTYEQYF.

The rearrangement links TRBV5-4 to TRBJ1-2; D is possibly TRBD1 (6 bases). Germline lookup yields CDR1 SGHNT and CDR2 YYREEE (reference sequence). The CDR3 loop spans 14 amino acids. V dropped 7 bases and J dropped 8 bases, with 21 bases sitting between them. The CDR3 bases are TGTGCCAGCTCAAACTTAGGGGGTATGGGAGGCTACACCTTC. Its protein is CASSNLGGMGGYTF.

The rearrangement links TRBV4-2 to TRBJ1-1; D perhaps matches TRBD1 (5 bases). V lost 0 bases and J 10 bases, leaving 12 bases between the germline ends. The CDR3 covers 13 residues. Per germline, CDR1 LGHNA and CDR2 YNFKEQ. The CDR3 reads CASSQEYTGVAFF. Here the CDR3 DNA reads TGTGCCAGCAGCCAAGAATACACGGGGGTAGCTTTCTTT.

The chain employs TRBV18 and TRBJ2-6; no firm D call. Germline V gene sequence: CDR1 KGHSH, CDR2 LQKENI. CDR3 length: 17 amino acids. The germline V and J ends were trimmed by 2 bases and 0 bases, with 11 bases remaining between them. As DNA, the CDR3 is TGTGCCAGCTCACCAATGCCCCGGGCCTCTGGGGCCAACGTCCTGACTTTC. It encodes CASSPMPRASGANVLTF.

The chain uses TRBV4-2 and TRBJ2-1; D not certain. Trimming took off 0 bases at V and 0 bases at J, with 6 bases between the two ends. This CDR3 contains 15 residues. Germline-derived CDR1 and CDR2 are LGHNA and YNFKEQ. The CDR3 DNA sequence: TGTGCCAGCAGCCAAGATTTGGTCTCCTACAATGAGCAGTTCTTC. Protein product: CASSQDLVSYNEQFF.

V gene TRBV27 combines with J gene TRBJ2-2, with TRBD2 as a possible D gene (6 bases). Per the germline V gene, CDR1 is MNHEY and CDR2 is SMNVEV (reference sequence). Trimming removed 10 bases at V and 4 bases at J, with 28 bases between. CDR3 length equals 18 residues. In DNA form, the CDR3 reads TGTGCCACCAGAACCAAGCACGCCCGGGAGTACGTCACCGGGGAGCTGTTTTTT. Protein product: CATRTKHAREYVTGELFF.

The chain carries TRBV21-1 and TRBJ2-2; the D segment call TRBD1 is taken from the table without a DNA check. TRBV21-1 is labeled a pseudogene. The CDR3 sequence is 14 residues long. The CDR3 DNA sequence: TGTGCCAGTGGACAGGGACGCGACACCGGGGAGCTGTTTTTT. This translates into CASGQGRDTGELFF.